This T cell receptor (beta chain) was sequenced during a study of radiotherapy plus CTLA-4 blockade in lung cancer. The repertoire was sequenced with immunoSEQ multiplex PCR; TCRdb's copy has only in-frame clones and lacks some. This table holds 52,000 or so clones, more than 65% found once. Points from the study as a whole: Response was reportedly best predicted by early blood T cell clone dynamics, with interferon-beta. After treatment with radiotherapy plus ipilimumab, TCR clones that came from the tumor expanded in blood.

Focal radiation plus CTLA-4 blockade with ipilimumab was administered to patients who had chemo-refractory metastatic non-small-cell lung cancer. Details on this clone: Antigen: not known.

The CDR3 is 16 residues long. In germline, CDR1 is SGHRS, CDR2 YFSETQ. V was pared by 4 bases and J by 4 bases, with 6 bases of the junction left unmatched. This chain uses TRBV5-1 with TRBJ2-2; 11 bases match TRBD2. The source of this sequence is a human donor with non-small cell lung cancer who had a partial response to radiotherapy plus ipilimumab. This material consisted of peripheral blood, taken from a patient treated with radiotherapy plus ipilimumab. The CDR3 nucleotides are TGCGCCAGCAGCCCGACTAGCGGGGTCCCCACCGGGGAGCTGTTTTTT. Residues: CASSPTSGVPTGELFF.